This T cell receptor beta chain emerged from a study of OX40 agonist ivuxolimab in advanced cancers. This CDR3 has 12 amino acids. CDR1 and CDR2 (germline): SGHVS, FQNEAQ. V was clipped by 4 bases and J by 7 bases, with 9 bases between them. This clone was observed a few times. Antigen specificity is unknown. General observations from the study: Relatively little clonal expansion, among the lowest observed, appeared in partial responders at 0.1-3.0 mg/kg.

Repertoires were generated with immunoSEQ multiplex PCR, while TCRdb's copy carries only in-frame clones and drops some. The sample includes 50,000 to 70,000 clones, over 70% seen only once; the top ten take approximately 0.4%. Blood got drawn at baseline, again on cycle 4 day 1, and then on cycle 7 day 1. Source: CD4+ or CD8+ T cells sorted from blood, taken in a trial of the OX40 agonist ivuxolimab. The TCR was taken from an adult with an advanced solid tumor such as melanoma, head and neck, liver or kidney cancer. This sequence joins TRBV7-8 and TRBJ2-3, with D possibly TRBD2 on 5 matching bases. The CDR3 nucleotides read TGTGCCAGCAGCTCAAGAGGGAATACGCAGTATTTT. Encoded protein: CASSSRGNTQYF.